The present TCR beta chain was sequenced within a study of blood T cell repertoires in COVID-19 (dated by TCRdb to 2019 to 2021). Regarding the complete study: Collaborator samples came from the United States, Italy and Spain and covered acute and convalescent phases of COVID-19. The prospective study material was composed of cDNA or gDNA derived from T cells, B-cell-depleted T cells, or PBMCs. Subjects who had been exposed to COVID-19, were actively infected with it, or had recovered from it provided the deeply sampled blood TCRbeta repertoires that made up the dataset. The repertoires were released in a freely available public database intended as a resource for research on the immune response to SARS-CoV-2. The samples were drawn from two sources: the first 160 participants of the ongoing ImmuneRACE study, and some 1,300 subjects contributed by 6 global collaborators. Sample metadata almost always included a de-identified subject ID, COVID-19 status, age in years and sex. Where HLA class I and class II types were available, the types were taken from metadata supplied by the sample provider, not from assay-based typing.

Reading from cysteine to phenylalanine, the CDR3 counts 14 amino acids. Only the CDR3 portion is preserved as DNA: 42 bases, with reading frame beginning at the first base. The germline V gene encodes CDR1 SGHAT and CDR2 FQDESV (reference sequence). V gives up 5 bases and J gives up 1 base, and the segment between their germline ends measures 12 bases. Findings and caveats that apply to the study as a whole: Clinical and demographic metadata were provided uncurated, with the amount varying by source and participant.

TCRbeta CDR3 regions were amplified from genomic DNA using the immunoSEQ Assay, a bias-controlled multiplex PCR. The original pipeline was this. The number of nucleated cells in each sample was estimated by amplification of reference gene primers within the assay. Sequence reads were collapsed and filtered to measure the absolute abundance of every unique TCRbeta CDR3 rearrangement. Productive Simpson clonality was computed per sample as the square root of Simpson's diversity index over productive rearrangements. In its TCRdb copy, this immuneACCESS table keeps in-frame sequences only and misses some clones. Where compared with another copy, unresolved V genes explain less than half of these, and the others have no known cause. The V and J calls and clone size come from that table; D and trimming were worked out from the DNA. The sample records 150,000 to 200,000 clones, 60% to 80% of which are singletons. The ten most abundant clones make up approximately 2.8% of the sample.

Whole blood was collected in K2EDTA tubes by collaborating institutions according to the institutions' own protocols. For TCRbeta analysis, collaborator samples were shipped as frozen whole blood, as isolated PBMCs, or as DNA extracted from either sample type. With regard to this clone: The antigen it recognizes is unknown. No base quality values were provided; no much bigger clone lies one nucleotide off.

The V and J genes are TRBV11-1 and TRBJ2-7; TRBD2 might be the D gene, on 5 matching bases. Sequencing was performed on peripheral blood. The origin of this receptor is a man aged 65-85 years with acute or convalescent COVID-19. The CDR3 reads CASSPFGNSYEQYF. The base sequence is TGTGCCAGCAGCCCCTTCGGGAATTCCTACGAGCAGTACTTC. The CDR3 plus the reference TRBV11-1 and TRBJ2-7 genes for the other parts give the full variable domain: EAEVAQSPRYKITEKSQAVAFWCDPISGHATLYWYRQILGQGPELLVQFQDESVVDDSQLPKDRFSAERLKGVDSTLKIQPAELGDSAMYLCASSPFGNSYEQYFGPGTRLTVT.